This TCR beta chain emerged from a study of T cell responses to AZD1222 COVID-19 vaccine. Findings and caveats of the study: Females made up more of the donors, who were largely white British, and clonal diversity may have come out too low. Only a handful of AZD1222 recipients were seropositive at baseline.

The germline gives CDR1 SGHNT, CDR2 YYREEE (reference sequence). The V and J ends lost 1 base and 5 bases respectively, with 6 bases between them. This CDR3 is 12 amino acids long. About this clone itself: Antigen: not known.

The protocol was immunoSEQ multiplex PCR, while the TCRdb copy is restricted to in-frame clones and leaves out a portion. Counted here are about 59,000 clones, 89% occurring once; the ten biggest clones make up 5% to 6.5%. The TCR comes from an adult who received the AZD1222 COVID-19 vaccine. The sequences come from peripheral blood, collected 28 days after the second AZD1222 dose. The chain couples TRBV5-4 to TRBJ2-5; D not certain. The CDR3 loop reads CASSLRPETQYF. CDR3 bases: TGTGCCAGCAGCTTGAGGCCTGAGACCCAGTACTTC.